A selection of T cell receptor beta chains follows, all from one sample in a study of blood T cell repertoires in COVID-19. This table comes from immunoSEQ multiplex PCR, and its TCRdb copy is limited to in-frame clones, with some not included. The sample has more than 150,000 clones, about 90% seen once. The sequencing input was peripheral blood. The origin of the receptors is a man aged 65 to 79 with active or convalescent COVID-19. Both conserved end residues are trimmed from each CDR3. Each record gives: V gene, J gene, D gene, CDR3 protein. The D gene is left open where the match is weak.

V: TRBV6-5
J: TRBJ1-6
D: TRBD1
CDR3: ASSYTDRGYDSPLH

V: TRBV5-1
J: TRBJ2-2
D: .
CDR3: ASSPGLGKRGELF

V: TRBV2
J: TRBJ1-1
D: TRBD1
CDR3: ANGRGQGTEAF

V: TRBV18
J: TRBJ2-1
D: TRBD1
CDR3: ASSADRVRDEQF

V: TRBV29-1
J: TRBJ2-7
D: .
CDR3: SVQDYEQY

V: TRBV20-1
J: TRBJ2-7
D: .
CDR3: SALATYEQY

V: TRBV10-3
J: TRBJ2-5
D: TRBD1
CDR3: AISESGQGVETQY

V: TRBV18
J: TRBJ1-5
D: .
CDR3: ASSPGMQGQPQH

V: TRBV7-9
J: TRBJ1-2
D: TRBD1
CDR3: ASSLDRGSNGYT

V: TRBV3-1/TRBV3-2
J: TRBJ2-7
D: TRBD1
CDR3: ASSQAGTGRSYEQY

V: TRBV6-1
J: TRBJ2-3
D: TRBD2
CDR3: ASSVRTSGTSTDTQY

V: TRBV27
J: TRBJ2-7
D: TRBD1
CDR3: ASTPDRLLYEQY

V: TRBV7-8
J: TRBJ2-7
D: TRBD1
CDR3: ASSPGQGGIEQY

V: TRBV7-2
J: TRBJ2-1
D: TRBD2
CDR3: ASIRLAGHSYNEQF

V: TRBV6-1
J: TRBJ2-3
D: .
CDR3: ASSEGGLRDTQY

V: TRBV5-1
J: TRBJ2-2
D: .
CDR3: ASSYTGNTGELF

V: TRBV4-3
J: TRBJ1-4
D: .
CDR3: ASSQDPTGFNEKLF

V: TRBV7-2
J: TRBJ1-3
D: TRBD1
CDR3: ASSLESQGAFGNTIY

V: TRBV5-5
J: TRBJ1-1
D: TRBD1
CDR3: ASSRGRQGHTEAF

V: TRBV10-1
J: TRBJ2-3
D: .
CDR3: ASSEGAVDTQY

V: TRBV19
J: TRBJ2-1
D: TRBD2
CDR3: ASNWLAGGYNEQF

V: TRBV5-1
J: TRBJ2-7
D: .
CDR3: ASSLVASGEQY

V: TRBV28
J: TRBJ2-7
D: TRBD1
CDR3: ASSSSDRGGYEQY

V: TRBV29-1
J: TRBJ2-1
D: TRBD2
CDR3: SAATSGAYNEQF

V: TRBV7-6
J: TRBJ2-4
D: TRBD2
CDR3: ASSLEGRGNIQY

V: TRBV30
J: TRBJ1-4
D: .
CDR3: AWRTQGGEKLF

V: TRBV12-3/TRBV12-4
J: TRBJ2-7
D: .
CDR3: ASSSMPSGEQY

V: TRBV5-6
J: TRBJ1-1
D: .
CDR3: ASSARPFGETEAF

V: TRBV5-1
J: TRBJ1-4
D: TRBD1
CDR3: ASRVGQANEKLF

V: TRBV9
J: TRBJ2-2
D: TRBD2
CDR3: ASSVVFGSSGNTGELF

V: TRBV28
J: TRBJ2-1
D: TRBD2
CDR3: ASSSQTSGFSYEQF

V: TRBV12-5
J: TRBJ1-1
D: .
CDR3: ASGLPRGRAF

V: TRBV7-2
J: TRBJ1-5
D: .
CDR3: ASSRDYQPQH

V: TRBV5-5
J: TRBJ1-3
D: TRBD1
CDR3: ASSKGQGYTIY

V: TRBV19
J: TRBJ1-2
D: TRBD1
CDR3: ASSTLRTGDYGYT

V: TRBV6-5
J: TRBJ1-1
D: TRBD1
CDR3: ASSYYLQGGVPEAF

V: TRBV18
J: TRBJ2-5
D: TRBD1
CDR3: ASSPTANGPGGETQY

V: TRBV29-1
J: TRBJ2-3
D: .
CDR3: SVESAGRTDTQY

V: TRBV3-1/TRBV3-2
J: TRBJ2-5
D: TRBD1
CDR3: ASSRADRGGETQY

V: TRBV15
J: TRBJ1-1
D: .
CDR3: ATSRTLKGGTEAF

V: TRBV2
J: TRBJ2-2
D: .
CDR3: ASSFQGTGELF

V: TRBV18
J: TRBJ1-1
D: .
CDR3: ASSPIIESRGKNTEAF

V: TRBV10-3
J: TRBJ2-1
D: TRBD2
CDR3: AGSGGALNEQF

V: TRBV19
J: TRBJ2-7
D: .
CDR3: ASRMGGGAFSYEQY

V: TRBV7-9
J: TRBJ2-7
D: .
CDR3: ASSLVPEGEQY

V: TRBV5-6
J: TRBJ1-1
D: .
CDR3: ASSLGWNTEAF

V: TRBV5-1
J: TRBJ1-3
D: .
CDR3: ASSLRGVPGNTIY

V: TRBV7-9
J: TRBJ1-1
D: .
CDR3: ASSPNREFTEAF

V: TRBV7-2
J: TRBJ1-2
D: .
CDR3: AGGGGTQHGYT

V: TRBV19
J: TRBJ2-5
D: .
CDR3: ASSPGQGIQETQY

V: TRBV6-1
J: TRBJ1-1
D: TRBD1
CDR3: ASSDQTGGETEAF

V: TRBV5-1
J: TRBJ1-4
D: .
CDR3: ASSFTGGNNEKLF